This T cell receptor (beta chain) was sequenced during a study of T cells in Graves' hyperthyroidism and ophthalmopathy. The PBMCs studied were ones that came from about 9.9 ml fresh peripheral blood. In this sample, this clonotype turned up a few times. Antigen specificity is unknown. V lost 6 bases, J lost 5 bases, and 11 bases lay in between. Germline values: CDR1 SGDLS, CDR2 YYNGEE. This CDR3 contains 13 residues. Study results and limitations: Blood held most thyroid clonotypes expanded above 0.001 frequency. The model anticipated ophthalmopathy a median around six months pre-onset.

Amplification yielded TCR beta CDR3 regions, with RNA transcripts as the source. The HTBI primer set served for first-round RT-PCR of the TCR CDR3. TCRdb passed the multiplex PCR reads through MiXCR, listing each CDR3 protein once. The data show about 640,000 distinct CDR3 sequences, under 25% seen once. The clonotype originates from a man aged 25-45 years with Graves' ophthalmopathy. The sequenced sample consisted of blood. The genes are TRBV9 and TRBJ2-2; D is possibly TRBD1 (6 bases). Here the CDR3 DNA reads TGTGCCAGCAAGCCAGGGGATACCGGGGAGCTGTTTTTT. Translated, it gives CASKPGDTGELFF.